This is a list of T cell receptor beta chains from one sample in a study of cytomegalovirus exposure and HLA in healthy donors. The protocol was immunoSEQ multiplex PCR, while the TCRdb copy is restricted to in-frame clones and leaves out a portion. Among fewer than 55,000 clones listed, roughly 64% were seen once. Sequenced: PBMCs. These receptors were collected from a man between 60 and 75 years old in good health and CMV-seropositive. Each CDR3 is given with its conserved first and last residue. The D gene is left open where the match is weak. A clone size is listed for some rows: how often the clone was seen (once, few, many), or a class if it is expanded.

clone_size | d_call | j_call | v_call | cdr3_aa | cdr3_nt
once | TRBD1 | TRBJ2-2 | TRBV4-3 | CASSQIRGSGAELFF | TGCGCCAGCAGCCAAATCAGGGGGTCTGGCGCGGAGCTGTTTTTT
. | TRBD2 | TRBJ2-1 | TRBV7-3 | CASSFSTSEYNEQFF | TGTGCCAGCAGCTTCAGTACTAGCGAGTACAATGAGCAGTTCTTC
. | TRBD2 | TRBJ2-4 | TRBV27 | CASSLFASGRAKNIQYF | TGTGCCAGCAGTTTATTCGCTAGCGGGAGGGCCAAAAACATTCAGTACTTC
once | TRBD2 | TRBJ2-5 | TRBV5-1 | CASSFLSGSIETQYF | TGCGCCAGCAGCTTCCTGAGCGGGAGCATCGAGACCCAGTACTTC
. | . | TRBJ2-1 | TRBV7-9 | CASSLVRAPNNEQFF | TGTGCCAGCAGCTTAGTCAGAGCGCCTAACAATGAGCAGTTCTTC
. | . | TRBJ1-5 | TRBV19 | CASTRTGTPSNQPQHF | TGTGCCAGTACTAGAACCGGGACACCTAGCAATCAGCCCCAGCATTTT
few | . | TRBJ1-5 | TRBV19 | CASSIQGEPQHF | TGTGCCAGTAGTATACAAGGGGAGCCCCAGCATTTT
. | . | TRBJ2-7 | TRBV27 | CASSSVNPYEQYF | TGTGCCAGCAGTTCAGTCAACCCTTACGAGCAGTACTTC
few | TRBD1 | TRBJ2-3 | TRBV6-5 | CASSYGDSYTDTQYF | TGTGCCAGCAGTTACGGGGACAGCTACACAGATACGCAGTATTTT
. | . | TRBJ2-5 | TRBV9 | CASSVGTGVEAQYF | TGTGCCAGCAGCGTAGGAACTGGGGTGGAGGCCCAGTACTTC
. | . | TRBJ1-1 | TRBV5-6 | CASSSLRVNTEAFF | TGTGCCAGCAGCTCACTCAGGGTGAACACTGAAGCTTTCTTT
few | TRBD2 | TRBJ2-5 | TRBV30 | CAWKGGRHQETQYF | TGTGCCTGGAAGGGCGGGAGGCACCAAGAGACCCAGTACTTC
. | TRBD1 | TRBJ1-4 | TRBV4-1 | CASSPPGQTREKLFF | TGCGCCAGCAGCCCCCCGGGACAGACCCGTGAAAAACTGTTTTTT
. | . | TRBJ2-6 | TRBV19 | CASSIEHWGRSGANVLTF | TGTGCCAGTAGTATAGAGCACTGGGGGCGGTCGGGGGCCAACGTCCTGACTTTC
few | . | TRBJ2-7 | TRBV5-6 | CASSLGQGTIYEQYF | TGTGCCAGCAGCTTGGGTCAGGGGACTATCTACGAGCAGTACTTC
. | . | TRBJ1-1 | TRBV29-1 | CSVSPQRGTEAFF | TGCAGCGTCTCTCCACAAAGGGGCACTGAAGCTTTCTTT
. | TRBD2 | TRBJ2-7 | TRBV7-6 | CASSSRTSGSTEQYF | TGTGCCAGCAGCTCCCGGACTAGCGGGTCGACCGAGCAGTACTTC
. | . | TRBJ2-1 | TRBV5-4 | CASSLYRREQFF | TGTGCCAGCAGCTTGTACCGGAGGGAGCAGTTCTTC
. | . | TRBJ2-1 | TRBV6-6 | CASSLGVEQFF | TGTGCCAGCAGTCTAGGGGTTGAGCAGTTCTTC
few | TRBD1 | TRBJ2-1 | TRBV19 | CASSNRGPYNEQFF | TGTGCCAGTAGCAACAGGGGCCCCTACAATGAGCAGTTCTTC
. | . | TRBJ1-3 | TRBV30 | CAWDDRGNTIYF | TGTGCCTGGGATGATCGGGGAAACACCATATATTTT
. | . | TRBJ2-5 | TRBV27 | CASRSYWAPETQYF | TGTGCCAGCCGTTCTTATTGGGCCCCGGAGACCCAGTACTTC
. | . | TRBJ2-5 | TRBV2 | CASSITRDLVETQYF | TGTGCCAGCAGTATTACCAGGGATCTTGTAGAGACCCAGTACTTC
. | . | TRBJ1-1 | TRBV7-9 | CASAPPGGTEAFF | TGTGCCAGCGCACCCCCCGGGGGCACTGAAGCTTTCTTT
. | . | TRBJ1-1 | TRBV9 | CASSVSTRVNTEAFF | TGTGCCAGCAGCGTATCAACCCGGGTAAACACTGAAGCTTTCTTT
few | TRBD1 | TRBJ2-7 | TRBV4-3 | CASSQDSDRAYEQYF | TGCGCCAGCAGCCAAGATTCGGACAGGGCCTACGAGCAGTACTTC
. | TRBD2 | TRBJ2-7 | TRBV28 | CASSPSGSAPYEQYF | TGTGCCAGCAGCCCAAGCGGGAGTGCACCCTACGAGCAGTACTTC
. | TRBD2 | TRBJ2-7 | TRBV5-3 | CARTSGEVSYF | TGTGCCAGGACTAGCGGGGAGGTCTCGTACTTC
. | . | TRBJ2-1 | TRBV6-4 | CASSEGWDKGEQFF | TGTGCCAGCAGTGAAGGGTGGGACAAGGGTGAGCAGTTCTTC
. | TRBD1 | TRBJ1-5 | TRBV6-1 | CASRGTGDNQPQHF | TGTGCCAGCAGGGGGACAGGGGACAATCAGCCCCAGCATTTT
few | . | TRBJ2-3 | TRBV6-5 | CASRSSPTDTQYF | TGTGCCAGCAGATCGAGCCCCACAGATACGCAGTATTTT
. | . | TRBJ1-1 | TRBV5-1 | CASSLSPGEAFF | TGCGCCAGCAGCTTGTCCCCGGGTGAAGCTTTCTTT
few | . | TRBJ1-1 | TRBV6-1 | CASSEALGQSTEAFF | TGTGCCAGCAGTGAAGCGCTTGGACAGAGCACTGAAGCTTTCTTT
. | . | TRBJ2-1 | TRBV10-3 | CAISEFSGTTYNEQFF | TGTGCCATCAGTGAGTTCAGCGGGACAACATACAATGAGCAGTTCTTC
. | TRBD1 | TRBJ1-5 | TRBV19 | CASSAEQGAPRQPQHF | TGTGCCAGTAGTGCAGAACAGGGGGCCCCCCGGCAGCCCCAGCATTTT
. | . | TRBJ2-5 | TRBV5-4 | CASSRGSEETQYF | TGTGCCAGCAGCAGAGGGTCGGAAGAGACCCAGTACTTC
. | TRBD2 | TRBJ2-7 | TRBV4-3 | CASSQLSGFSYEQYF | TGCGCCAGCAGCCAACTTAGCGGGTTCTCCTACGAGCAGTACTTC
few | TRBD2 | TRBJ2-1 | TRBV7-2 | CASSSTWTSGRGNEQFF | TGTGCCAGCAGCTCGACCTGGACTAGCGGGAGGGGTAATGAGCAGTTCTTC
few | . | TRBJ2-5 | TRBV7-2 | CASSWSVGALQETQYF | TGTGCCAGCAGTTGGAGCGTGGGGGCCCTCCAAGAGACCCAGTACTTC
few | TRBD1 | TRBJ2-7 | TRBV7-9 | CASSLASGQPYYEQYF | TGTGCCAGCAGCTTAGCGTCGGGACAGCCATACTACGAGCAGTACTTC
. | TRBD1 | TRBJ2-7 | TRBV7-9 | CASSRTGGRGEQYF | TGTGCCAGCAGCCGGACAGGGGGACGGGGTGAGCAGTACTTC
. | . | TRBJ2-3 | TRBV7-2 | CASSSGVGTDTQYF | TGTGCCAGCAGCTCAGGGGTGGGGACAGATACGCAGTATTTT
. | TRBD2 | TRBJ2-1 | TRBV19 | CASSMTGRSAEQFF | TGTGCCAGTAGTATGACCGGGAGGAGCGCTGAGCAGTTCTTC
few | TRBD2 | TRBJ2-3 | TRBV11-2 | CASSMLAGGPADTQYF | TGTGCCAGCAGCATGTTAGCGGGAGGGCCCGCAGATACGCAGTATTTT
. | TRBD2 | TRBJ2-1 | TRBV5-1 | CASSLDLAGDNEQFF | TGCGCCAGCAGCTTGGATCTAGCGGGAGACAATGAGCAGTTCTTC
. | . | TRBJ2-7 | TRBV12-2 | CASRLVWGGAGGIYEQYF | TGTGCAAGTCGCTTAGTTTGGGGAGGGGCGGGAGGGATCTACGAGCAGTACTTC
. | TRBD1 | TRBJ1-4 | TRBV27 | CASSLLGTGNEKLFF | TGTGCCAGCAGTTTACTGGGGACAGGGAATGAAAAACTGTTTTTT
. | . | TRBJ2-3 | TRBV4-3 | CASSQEQDSRTDTQYF | TGCGCCAGCAGCCAAGAGCAGGACAGTCGCACAGATACGCAGTATTTT
. | TRBD1 | TRBJ2-6 | TRBV15 | CATSRPPTTGVTGANVLTF | TGTGCCACCAGCAGACCACCCACGACAGGGGTGACTGGGGCCAACGTCCTGACTTTC
. | TRBD1 | TRBJ2-6 | TRBV19 | CASRTGTGSSGANVLTF | TGTGCCAGTAGAACCGGGACAGGGAGCTCTGGGGCCAACGTCCTGACTTTC
few | . | TRBJ1-4 | TRBV15 | CATSRDGRSNEKLFF | TGTGCCACCAGCAGAGATGGGAGGTCTAATGAAAAACTGTTTTTT
. | TRBD2 | TRBJ2-7 | TRBV5-6 | CASSSGRKRVTSGKREQYF | TGTGCCAGCAGCTCGGGACGGAAACGAGTGACTAGCGGGAAGCGCGAGCAGTACTTC
. | TRBD1 | TRBJ2-2 | TRBV11-2 | CASSFDRGTGELFF | TGTGCCAGCAGCTTTGACAGGGGCACCGGGGAGCTGTTTTTT
few | TRBD1 | TRBJ1-5 | TRBV10-2 | CASSLTGGNQPQHF | TGCGCCAGCAGCTTGACAGGGGGCAATCAGCCCCAGCATTTT
once | . | TRBJ2-1 | TRBV7-2 | CASNYHGSGSYNEQFF | TGTGCCAGCAACTACCACGGGTCGGGCTCCTACAATGAGCAGTTCTTC
few | TRBD1 | TRBJ2-3 | TRBV29-1 | CSVNGQGLRTDTQYF | TGCAGCGTTAACGGACAGGGGCTACGCACAGATACGCAGTATTTT
. | . | TRBJ2-2 | TRBV19 | CAGGSGTGRTSGNTGELFF | TGTGCCGGGGGGAGTGGGACAGGGAGAACTAGCGGTAACACCGGGGAGCTGTTTTTT
. | TRBD1 | TRBJ1-6 | TRBV6-5 | CASSYTTGEDSPLHF | TGTGCCAGCAGTTACACGACAGGGGAGGATTCACCCCTCCACTTT
. | TRBD1 | TRBJ1-4 | TRBV30 | CAWTVGDRVGKTVF | TGTGCCTGGACAGTCGGGGACAGGGTCGGAAAAACTGTTTTT
. | TRBD2 | TRBJ2-7 | TRBV6-1 | CASSEGQLADPYEQYF | TGTGCCAGCAGTGAAGGCCAACTAGCGGATCCCTACGAGCAGTACTTC